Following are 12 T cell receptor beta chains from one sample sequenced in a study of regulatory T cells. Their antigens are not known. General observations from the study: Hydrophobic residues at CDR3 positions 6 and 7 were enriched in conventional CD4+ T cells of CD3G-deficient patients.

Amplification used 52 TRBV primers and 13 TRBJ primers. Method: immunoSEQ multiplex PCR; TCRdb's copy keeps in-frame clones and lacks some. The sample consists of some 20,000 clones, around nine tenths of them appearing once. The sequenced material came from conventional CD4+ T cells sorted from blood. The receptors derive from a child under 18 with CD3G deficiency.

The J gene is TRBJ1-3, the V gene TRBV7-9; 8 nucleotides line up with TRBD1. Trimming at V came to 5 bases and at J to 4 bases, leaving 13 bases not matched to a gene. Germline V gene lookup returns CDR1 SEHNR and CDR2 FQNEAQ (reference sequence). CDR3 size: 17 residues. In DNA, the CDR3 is TGTGCCAGCAGCCGCCTAGGACAGGGTAAATCCGGAAACACCATATATTTT. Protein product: CASSRLGQGKSGNTIYF.

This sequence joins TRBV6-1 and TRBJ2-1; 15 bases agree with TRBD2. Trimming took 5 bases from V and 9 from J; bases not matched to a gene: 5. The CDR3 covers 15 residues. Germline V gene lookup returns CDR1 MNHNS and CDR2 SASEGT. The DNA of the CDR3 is TGTGCCAGCAGTTCAGGACTAGCGGGGGGGCTTGAGCAGTTCTTC. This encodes CASSSGLAGGLEQFF.

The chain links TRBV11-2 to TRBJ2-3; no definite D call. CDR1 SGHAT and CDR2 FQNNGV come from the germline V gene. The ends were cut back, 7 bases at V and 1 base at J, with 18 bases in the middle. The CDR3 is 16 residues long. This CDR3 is CASTLRPAKGTDTQYF. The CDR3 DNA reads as TGTGCCAGCACTCTCCGACCCGCCAAGGGCACAGATACGCAGTATTTT.

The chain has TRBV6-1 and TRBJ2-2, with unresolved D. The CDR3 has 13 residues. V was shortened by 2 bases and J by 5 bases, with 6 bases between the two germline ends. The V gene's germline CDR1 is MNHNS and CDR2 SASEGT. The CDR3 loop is CASSEKGTGELFF. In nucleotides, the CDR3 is TGTGCCAGCAGTGAAAAGGGTACCGGGGAGCTGTTTTTT.

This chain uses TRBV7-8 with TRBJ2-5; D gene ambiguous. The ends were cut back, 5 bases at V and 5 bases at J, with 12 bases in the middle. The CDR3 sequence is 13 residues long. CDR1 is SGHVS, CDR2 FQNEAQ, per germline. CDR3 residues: CASSRAQMETQYF. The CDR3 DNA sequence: TGTGCCAGCAGCCGAGCTCAAATGGAGACCCAGTACTTC.

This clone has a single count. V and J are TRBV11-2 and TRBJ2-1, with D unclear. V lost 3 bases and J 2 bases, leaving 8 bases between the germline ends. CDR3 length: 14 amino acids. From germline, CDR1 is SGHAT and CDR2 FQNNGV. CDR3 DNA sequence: TGTGCCAGCAGCTTGGCTAGAGCCTACAATGAGCAGTTCTTC. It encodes CASSLARAYNEQFF. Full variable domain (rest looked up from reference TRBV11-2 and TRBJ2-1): EAGVAQSPRYKIIEKRQSVAFWCNPISGHATLYWYQQILGQGPKLLIQFQNNGVVDDSQLPKDRFSAERLKGVDSTLKIQPAKLEDSAVYLCASSLARAYNEQFFGPGTRLTVL.

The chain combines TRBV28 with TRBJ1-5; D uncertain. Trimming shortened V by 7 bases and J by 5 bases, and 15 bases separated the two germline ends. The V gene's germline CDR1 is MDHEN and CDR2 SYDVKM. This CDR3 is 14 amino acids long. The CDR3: CASTSPRRHQPQHF. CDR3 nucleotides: TGTGCCAGCACTAGTCCCCGGAGGCATCAGCCCCAGCATTTT. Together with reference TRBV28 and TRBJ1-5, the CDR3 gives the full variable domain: DVKVTQSSRYLVKRTGEKVFLECVQDMDHENMFWYRQDPGLGLRLIYFSYDVKMKEKGDIPEGYSVSREKKERFSLILESASTNQTSMYLCASTSPRRHQPQHFGDGTRLSIL.

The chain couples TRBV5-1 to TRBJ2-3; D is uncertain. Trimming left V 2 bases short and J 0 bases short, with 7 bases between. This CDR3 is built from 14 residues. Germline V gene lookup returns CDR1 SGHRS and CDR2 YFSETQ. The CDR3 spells CASSLGYSTDTQYF. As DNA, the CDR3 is TGCGCCAGCAGCTTAGGTTATAGCACAGATACGCAGTATTTT.

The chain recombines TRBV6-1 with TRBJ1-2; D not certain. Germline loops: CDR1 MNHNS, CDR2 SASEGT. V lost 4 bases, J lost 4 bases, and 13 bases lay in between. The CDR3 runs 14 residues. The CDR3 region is CASSGESRLYGYTF. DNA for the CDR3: TGTGCCAGCAGTGGAGAATCGCGGCTCTATGGCTACACCTTC.

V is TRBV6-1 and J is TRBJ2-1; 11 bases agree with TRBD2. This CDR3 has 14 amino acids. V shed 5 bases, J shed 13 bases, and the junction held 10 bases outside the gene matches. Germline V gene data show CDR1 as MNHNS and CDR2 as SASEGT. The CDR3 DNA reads TGTGCCAGCAGTTCAGGACTAGCGGGCTATTCTCAGTTCTTC. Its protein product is CASSSGLAGYSQFF.

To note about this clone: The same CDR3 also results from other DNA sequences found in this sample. CDR3 bases: TGTGCCAGCAGTTCAACTAACTATGGCTACACCTTC. Translating gives CASSSTNYGYTF. The chain recombines TRBV28 with TRBJ1-2; D not certain. CDR3 length equals 12 residues. The germline V and J ends were trimmed by 4 bases and 0 bases, with 3 bases remaining between them. The germline gives CDR1 MDHEN, CDR2 SYDVKM.

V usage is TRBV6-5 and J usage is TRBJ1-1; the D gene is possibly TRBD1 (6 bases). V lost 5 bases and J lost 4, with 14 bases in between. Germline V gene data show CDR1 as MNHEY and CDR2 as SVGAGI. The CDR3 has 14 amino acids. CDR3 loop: CASSRRGAGTEAFF. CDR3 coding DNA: TGTGCCAGCAGTCGCCGGGGGGCTGGCACTGAAGCTTTCTTT.